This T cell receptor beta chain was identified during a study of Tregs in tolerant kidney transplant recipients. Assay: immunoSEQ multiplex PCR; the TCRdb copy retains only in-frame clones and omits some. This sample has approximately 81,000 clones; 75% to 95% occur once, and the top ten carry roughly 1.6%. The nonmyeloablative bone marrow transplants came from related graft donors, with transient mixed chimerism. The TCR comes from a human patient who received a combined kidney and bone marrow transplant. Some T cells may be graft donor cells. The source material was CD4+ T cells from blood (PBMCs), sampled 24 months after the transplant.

CDR3 residues: CASSSSRNEQFF. The DNA for the CDR3 is TGTGCCAGCAGCTCCTCGCGCAATGAGCAGTTCTTC. This rearrangement joins TRBV9 to TRBJ2-1; D gene uncertain. Trimming cost V 4 bases and J 6 bases, with 8 bases left between them. This CDR3 comprises 12 residues. The germline V gene has CDR1 SGDLS and CDR2 YYNGEE.